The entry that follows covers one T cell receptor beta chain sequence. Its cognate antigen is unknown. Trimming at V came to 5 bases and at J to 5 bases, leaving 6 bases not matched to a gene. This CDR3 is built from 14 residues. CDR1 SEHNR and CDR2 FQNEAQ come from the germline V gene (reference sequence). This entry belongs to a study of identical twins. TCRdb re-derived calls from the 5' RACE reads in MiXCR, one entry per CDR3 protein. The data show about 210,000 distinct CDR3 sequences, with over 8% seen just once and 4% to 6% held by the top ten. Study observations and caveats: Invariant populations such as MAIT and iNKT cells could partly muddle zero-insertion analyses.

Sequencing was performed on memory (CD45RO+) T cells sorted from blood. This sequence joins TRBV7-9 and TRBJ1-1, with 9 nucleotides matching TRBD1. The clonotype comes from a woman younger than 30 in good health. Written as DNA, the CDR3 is TGTGCCAGCAGCGTAGGGACAGGGCCAACTGAAGCTTTCTTT. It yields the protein CASSVGTGPTEAFF.